This entry describes one T cell receptor beta chain. Its antigen is still unknown. This sample was taken from a study of T cell responses to AZD1222 COVID-19 vaccine. Study-wide points: As reported, nearly half of all spike-specific TCRs target variant regions that are unmutated. The donor cohort was predominantly white British with a female majority, and clonal diversity may have been underestimated.

The protocol was immunoSEQ multiplex PCR, while the TCRdb copy is restricted to in-frame clones and leaves out a portion. The table for this sample gives some 150,000 clones. Sequencing was performed on peripheral blood. This sequence originates from an adult in good health.

CDR3 nucleotide sequence: TGCGCCAGCAGACGTACTAGCGGGTTCCAAGAGACCCAGTACTTC. Its protein product is CASRRTSGFQETQYF. The V and J genes are TRBV5-1 and TRBJ2-5; TRBD2 agrees at 9 bases. Germline V lookup: CDR1 SGHRS, CDR2 YFSETQ. V lost 5 bases, J lost 1 base, and 6 bases stayed unmatched. This CDR3 has 15 residues.